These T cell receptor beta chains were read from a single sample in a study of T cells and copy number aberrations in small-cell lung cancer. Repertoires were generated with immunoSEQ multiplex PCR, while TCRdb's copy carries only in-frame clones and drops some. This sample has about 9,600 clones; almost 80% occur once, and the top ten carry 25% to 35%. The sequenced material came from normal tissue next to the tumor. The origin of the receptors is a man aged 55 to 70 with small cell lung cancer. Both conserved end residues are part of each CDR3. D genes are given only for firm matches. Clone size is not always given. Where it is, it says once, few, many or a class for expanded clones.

cdr3_aa: CASSPPDRRKDEQYF
cdr3_nt: TGTGCCAGCAGTCCTCCCGACAGGAGGAAGGACGAGCAGTACTTC
j_call: TRBJ2-7
d_call: .
clone_size: .
v_call: TRBV28

cdr3_aa: CASSWDTYYGYTF
cdr3_nt: TGTGCCAGCAGCTGGGACACCTACTATGGCTACACCTTC
j_call: TRBJ1-2
d_call: .
clone_size: .
v_call: TRBV7-2

cdr3_aa: CASSEYLAGGGETQYF
cdr3_nt: TGTGCCAGCAGTGAATATCTAGCGGGAGGAGGGGAGACCCAGTACTTC
j_call: TRBJ2-5
d_call: TRBD2
clone_size: .
v_call: TRBV6-1

cdr3_aa: CASRVAGPGELFF
cdr3_nt: TGTGCCAGCAGGGTAGCGGGGCCCGGGGAGCTGTTTTTT
j_call: TRBJ2-2
d_call: TRBD2
clone_size: .
v_call: TRBV6-5

cdr3_aa: CASSDTSGVNEQFF
cdr3_nt: TGTGCCAGCAGTGATACTAGCGGGGTCAATGAGCAGTTCTTC
j_call: TRBJ2-1
d_call: TRBD2
clone_size: .
v_call: TRBV6-1

cdr3_aa: CASKGGMDTGELFF
cdr3_nt: TGTGCCAGCAAGGGCGGGATGGACACCGGGGAGCTGTTTTTT
j_call: TRBJ2-2
d_call: .
clone_size: .
v_call: TRBV6-4

cdr3_aa: CASSENLENTGELFF
cdr3_nt: TGTGCCAGCAGTGAAAACCTCGAGAACACCGGGGAGCTGTTTTTT
j_call: TRBJ2-2
d_call: .
clone_size: .
v_call: TRBV6-1

cdr3_aa: CSHRQGETQYF
cdr3_nt: TGCAGCCACCGGCAGGGGGAGACCCAGTACTTC
j_call: TRBJ2-5
d_call: .
clone_size: .
v_call: TRBV29-1

cdr3_aa: CASSEDSNWGETQYF
cdr3_nt: TGTGCCAGCAGTGAAGATTCTAACTGGGGGGAGACCCAGTACTTC
j_call: TRBJ2-5
d_call: .
clone_size: once
v_call: TRBV6-1

cdr3_aa: CASSLNGGSPIYGYTF
cdr3_nt: TGTGCCAGCAGTTTAAACGGTGGCAGTCCAATCTATGGCTATACCTTT
j_call: TRBJ1-2
d_call: .
clone_size: .
v_call: TRBV27

cdr3_aa: CASSQLDTNTGELFF
cdr3_nt: TGTGCCAGCAGCCAATTGGACACTAACACCGGGGAGCTGTTTTTT
j_call: TRBJ2-2
d_call: .
clone_size: .
v_call: TRBV7-9

cdr3_aa: CASGPRASAGNTIYF
cdr3_nt: TGTGCTAGTGGCCCCAGGGCTTCAGCTGGAAATACCATATATTTT
j_call: TRBJ1-3
d_call: .
clone_size: .
v_call: TRBV12-5

cdr3_aa: CASSACCSFQQETQYF
cdr3_nt: TGCGCCAGCAGTGCTTGCTGCAGCTTCCAACAAGAGACCCAGTACTTC
j_call: TRBJ2-5
d_call: .
clone_size: .
v_call: TRBV10-1

cdr3_aa: CASSTMTGTYEQYF
cdr3_nt: TGTGCCAGCAGTACGATGACAGGGACCTACGAGCAGTACTTC
j_call: TRBJ2-7
d_call: TRBD1
clone_size: .
v_call: TRBV28

cdr3_aa: CASRKGRWDEQYF
cdr3_nt: TGTGCCAGCAGAAAAGGGCGATGGGACGAGCAGTACTTC
j_call: TRBJ2-7
d_call: .
clone_size: .
v_call: TRBV6-5

cdr3_aa: CASSFRGLGDTEAFF
cdr3_nt: TGTGCCAGCAGTTTTAGGGGATTAGGCGATACTGAAGCTTTTTTT
j_call: TRBJ1-1
d_call: .
clone_size: once
v_call: TRBV27

cdr3_aa: CASSLREGGYEQYF
cdr3_nt: TGTGCCAGCAGTCTCCGAGAGGGGGGCTACGAGCAGTACTTC
j_call: TRBJ2-7
d_call: .
clone_size: .
v_call: TRBV6-5

cdr3_aa: CATSRAVGYTGELFF
cdr3_nt: TGTGCCACCAGCAGAGCGGTTGGCTACACCGGGGAGCTGTTTTTT
j_call: TRBJ2-2
d_call: .
clone_size: .
v_call: TRBV15

cdr3_aa: CASSVDQEYNQPQHF
cdr3_nt: TGTGCCAGCAGCGTAGATCAAGAATACAATCAGCCCCAGCATTTT
j_call: TRBJ1-5
d_call: .
clone_size: .
v_call: TRBV14

cdr3_aa: CASSKSFYEQYF
cdr3_nt: TGTGCCAGCAGTAAGAGTTTCTACGAGCAGTACTTC
j_call: TRBJ2-7
d_call: .
clone_size: .
v_call: TRBV6-1

cdr3_aa: CASITTQRSGYTF
cdr3_nt: TGTGCCAGCATCACGACCCAGCGTTCTGGCTACACCTTC
j_call: TRBJ1-2
d_call: .
clone_size: .
v_call: TRBV9

cdr3_aa: CASSSRAGSDTEAFF
cdr3_nt: TGTGCCAGCAGCTCTCGGGCAGGGTCGGACACTGAAGCTTTCTTT
j_call: TRBJ1-1
d_call: .
clone_size: .
v_call: TRBV11-2

cdr3_aa: CASSRNTGELFF
cdr3_nt: TGTGCCAGCAGCAGAAACACCGGGGAGCTGTTTTTT
j_call: TRBJ2-2
d_call: .
clone_size: .
v_call: TRBV7-9

cdr3_aa: CASSLTETQYF
cdr3_nt: TGTGCCAGCAGCTTAACAGAGACCCAGTACTTC
j_call: TRBJ2-5
d_call: .
clone_size: .
v_call: TRBV7-9

cdr3_aa: CASSSPGQYYGYTF
cdr3_nt: TGTGCCAGCAGTTCGCCGGGACAGTACTATGGCTACACCTTC
j_call: TRBJ1-2
d_call: TRBD1
clone_size: .
v_call: TRBV27

cdr3_aa: CASSQLYEQYF
cdr3_nt: TGTGCCAGCAGCCAACTCTACGAGCAGTACTTC
j_call: TRBJ2-7
d_call: .
clone_size: .
v_call: TRBV14

cdr3_aa: CASTAIGATGELFF
cdr3_nt: TGTGCCAGTACCGCGATAGGCGCTACCGGGGAGCTGTTTTTT
j_call: TRBJ2-2
d_call: .
clone_size: .
v_call: TRBV19

cdr3_aa: CASSFSGSSYNEQFF
cdr3_nt: TGTGCCAGCAGCTTCAGCGGGAGTTCCTACAATGAGCAGTTCTTC
j_call: TRBJ2-1
d_call: TRBD2
clone_size: .
v_call: TRBV5-6

cdr3_aa: CSAQKGAGVDTGELFF
cdr3_nt: TGCAGCGCCCAAAAGGGGGCAGGGGTCGACACCGGGGAGCTGTTTTTT
j_call: TRBJ2-2
d_call: TRBD1
clone_size: .
v_call: TRBV29-1

cdr3_aa: CSVARLGQGGEAFF
cdr3_nt: TGCAGCGTTGCGAGGCTAGGACAGGGCGGCGAAGCTTTCTTT
j_call: TRBJ1-1
d_call: TRBD1
clone_size: .
v_call: TRBV29-1

cdr3_aa: CAISEATVNTEAFF
cdr3_nt: TGTGCCATCAGTGAAGCGACGGTCAACACTGAAGCTTTCTTT
j_call: TRBJ1-1
d_call: .
clone_size: .
v_call: TRBV10-3

cdr3_aa: CASSLFGSGPSGNEQFF
cdr3_nt: TGTGCCAGCAGCCTCTTCGGGAGCGGGCCATCTGGGAATGAGCAGTTCTTC
j_call: TRBJ2-1
d_call: .
clone_size: .
v_call: TRBV14

cdr3_aa: CASSETGSSNQPQHF
cdr3_nt: TGCGCCAGCAGCGAAACAGGGTCGAGCAATCAGCCCCAGCATTTT
j_call: TRBJ1-5
d_call: .
clone_size: .
v_call: TRBV5-1

cdr3_aa: CASSLRSGVEQFF
cdr3_nt: TGTGCCAGCAGCTTAAGGAGTGGCGTTGAGCAGTTCTTC
j_call: TRBJ2-1
d_call: .
clone_size: .
v_call: TRBV11-1

cdr3_aa: CASSHYRAILGETQYF
cdr3_nt: TGTGCCAGCAGCCACTACCGGGCCATACTGGGGGAGACCCAGTACTTC
j_call: TRBJ2-5
d_call: .
clone_size: .
v_call: TRBV14

cdr3_aa: CASSPYKGTKPF
cdr3_nt: TGTGCCAGCAGCCCCTATAAGGGGACAAAGCCCTTC
j_call: TRBJ1-2
d_call: .
clone_size: few
v_call: TRBV11-3

cdr3_aa: CASSEAQGSGNTIYF
cdr3_nt: TGTGCCAGCAGTGAAGCGCAAGGGTCTGGAAACACCATATATTTT
j_call: TRBJ1-3
d_call: .
clone_size: once
v_call: TRBV6-1

cdr3_aa: CASSLGTRTDTQYF
cdr3_nt: TGTGCCAGCAGCTTAGGGACTAGGACAGATACGCAGTATTTT
j_call: TRBJ2-3
d_call: TRBD2
clone_size: .
v_call: TRBV7-3

cdr3_aa: CASSLTGDEQYF
cdr3_nt: TGTGCCAGCAGCTTGACAGGGGACGAGCAGTACTTC
j_call: TRBJ2-7
d_call: TRBD1
clone_size: .
v_call: TRBV7-8

cdr3_aa: CASRMDRNYGYTF
cdr3_nt: TGCGCCAGCAGGATGGACAGGAACTATGGCTACACCTTC
j_call: TRBJ1-2
d_call: TRBD1
clone_size: .
v_call: TRBV10-2

cdr3_aa: CASSQGPVHLRAKNIQYF
cdr3_nt: TGTGCCAGCAGCCAAGGCCCGGTTCACCTTCGAGCCAAAAACATTCAGTACTTC
j_call: TRBJ2-4
d_call: .
clone_size: once
v_call: TRBV14

cdr3_aa: CASSLVGQNEQYF
cdr3_nt: TGTGCCAGCAGCTTAGTTGGCCAAAACGAGCAGTACTTC
j_call: TRBJ2-7
d_call: .
clone_size: .
v_call: TRBV11-2

cdr3_aa: CASTLGGTYGYTF
cdr3_nt: TGTGCCAGTACTCTAGGTGGGACATATGGCTACACCTTC
j_call: TRBJ1-2
d_call: .
clone_size: once
v_call: TRBV6-6

cdr3_aa: CASSLGWFERGNTGELFF
cdr3_nt: TGTGCCAGCAGCTTGGGTTGGTTCGAGCGGGGGAACACCGGGGAGCTGTTTTTT
j_call: TRBJ2-2
d_call: TRBD2
clone_size: once
v_call: TRBV5-4

cdr3_aa: CASSPARGQGWEQYF
cdr3_nt: TGTGCCAGCAGCCCCGCTCGAGGACAGGGGTGGGAGCAGTACTTC
j_call: TRBJ2-7
d_call: TRBD1
clone_size: .
v_call: TRBV7-9